A single sample gave rise to the 22 T cell receptor beta chains below, sequenced in a study of identical twins. MiXCR was run by TCRdb on the 5' RACE reads, yielding one entry per CDR3 protein. The sample has 350,000 to 500,000 distinct CDR3 sequences; about 18% are singletons. Sequencing used naive T cells sorted from blood. Receptor source: a man in his forties or fifties in good health.

The chain carries TRBV9 and TRBJ2-2, with 9 bases aligning to TRBD1. Per germline, CDR1 SGDLS and CDR2 YYNGEE. This CDR3 comprises 16 residues. The J segment lost 7 bases and the V segment lost 3 bases, leaving 10 bases of the junction unmatched. Here the CDR3 DNA reads TGTGCCAGCAGCGCAGGGACAGGGTATGGGATCGGGGAGCTGTTTTTT. Protein product: CASSAGTGYGIGELFF.

This clonotype has at least ten counts. This chain links TRBV20-1 with TRBJ1-1; D gene unclear. CDR1 is DFQATT, CDR2 SNEGSKA, per germline (reference sequence). The CDR3 is made up of 13 amino acids. Trimming took off 1 base at V and 7 bases at J, with 13 bases between the two ends. The CDR3 coding sequence is TGCAGTGCTAGAGGCCTAGGGTCCGATGAAGCTTTCTTT. Protein product: CSARGLGSDEAFF.

This clonotype was counted only a few times. V usage is TRBV12-3 or TRBV12-4 and J usage is TRBJ2-5; D remains unclear. The CDR3 sequence is 12 residues long. V lost 2 bases and J 7 bases, leaving 8 bases between the germline ends. The CDR3 DNA is TGTGCCAGCAGTTTACCTACGGGGACCCAGTACTTC. This gives the protein CASSLPTGTQYF.

This clonotype was seen at least ten times. This sequence joins TRBV12-3 or TRBV12-4 and TRBJ1-1; 9 bases map to TRBD1. The V gene end was trimmed by 3 bases and the J gene end by 1 base; junction bases not matched to a gene: 15. The CDR3 covers 19 residues. The DNA for the CDR3 is TGTGCCAGCAGTTTTAGGAACAGGGGGCTTAGCAGGCCGAACACTGAAGCTTTCTTT. Translation: CASSFRNRGLSRPNTEAFF.

This clonotype has ten or more counts. The V call is TRBV7-9, the J call TRBJ1-3; D gene ambiguous. V was trimmed by 3 bases and J by 0 bases, leaving 3 bases between them. The CDR3 runs 13 residues. CDR1 is SEHNR, CDR2 FQNEAQ, per germline (reference sequence). Here the CDR3 DNA reads TGTGCCAGCAGCTTGAGCTCTGGAAACACCATATATTTT. It yields the protein CASSLSSGNTIYF.

Of note for this clonotype: A much larger clone lies one base from this, so it may be a read error. The V and J genes are TRBV7-2 and TRBJ2-3; possibly TRBD2 for D (6 bases). There are 14 residues in the CDR3. Looked up from germline, CDR1 is SGHTA and CDR2 is FQGNSA. CDR3 sequence reads: CASSSGLPTDMQYF. The CDR3 DNA reads TGTGCCAGCAGTTCGGGACTTCCCACAGATATGCAGTATTTT.

At least ten counts were recorded for this clonotype. The V and J genes are TRBV29-1 and TRBJ2-1, with TRBD1 as a possible D gene (6 bases). The germline V and J ends were trimmed by 5 bases and 9 bases, with 11 bases remaining between them. Per germline, CDR1 SQVTM and CDR2 ANQGSEA. The CDR3 runs to 11 residues. CDR3 DNA sequence: TGCAGCGTTAGGGACACCTCTGAGCAGTTCTTC. It is translated as CSVRDTSEQFF.

V and J are TRBV12-3 or TRBV12-4 and TRBJ2-3, with D perhaps matching TRBD2 (6 bases). The germline V and J ends were trimmed by 3 bases and 1 base, with 11 bases remaining between them. CDR3 size: 15 residues. CDR3 in amino acids: CASSFGGVGTDTQYF. CDR3 nucleotides: TGTGCCAGCAGTTTTGGCGGGGTGGGCACAGATACGCAGTATTTT.

The V and J genes are TRBV19 and TRBJ2-1; TRBD1 agrees at 10 bases. Losses at the gene ends were 7 bases for V and 8 bases for J; bases not matched to a gene: 11. Germline CDR1 LNHDA, CDR2 SQIVND (reference sequence). The CDR3 has 15 residues. The CDR3 protein is CASIPSPGTGDEQFF. In DNA, the CDR3 is TGTGCCAGTATCCCCTCCCCCGGGACAGGGGATGAGCAGTTCTTC.

The sample holds many counts of this clonotype. The V gene is TRBV20-1, the J gene TRBJ1-1, with D possibly being TRBD1 (6 bases). Germline CDR1 DFQATT, CDR2 SNEGSKA (reference sequence). Trimming stripped 6 bases from V and 4 bases from J, with 12 bases between. The CDR3 length is 12 residues. In DNA form, the CDR3 reads TGCAGTGCGCGGGACATGGGCACTGAAGCTTTCTTT. Encoded protein: CSARDMGTEAFF.

This clonotype was detected ten times or more. CDR3 DNA sequence: TGCGCCAGCAGCCAGGGACTACAAGTGTGGACAGATACGCAGTATTTT. Translated: CASSQGLQVWTDTQYF. This chain links TRBV5-1 with TRBJ2-3, with TRBD2 identical over 7 bases. Per the germline V gene, CDR1 is SGHRS and CDR2 is YFSETQ. Trimming removed 4 bases from V and 3 bases from J; junction bases left unmatched: 11. This CDR3 comprises 16 residues.

This clonotype has only a few counts. J is TRBJ2-2 and V is TRBV29-1; D is unclear. CDR1 is SQVTM, CDR2 ANQGSEA, per germline. This CDR3 spans 16 amino acids. With 0 bases removed from V and 0 bases from J, the gap between germline ends came to 11 bases. The CDR3 protein is CSVEDLAETNTGELFF. Here the CDR3 DNA reads TGCAGCGTTGAAGATCTGGCGGAGACGAACACCGGGGAGCTGTTTTTT.

V usage is TRBV5-1 and J usage is TRBJ2-7, with TRBD2 identical over 7 bases. The germline V gene has CDR1 SGHRS and CDR2 YFSETQ. The CDR3 has 14 residues. The V gene end was trimmed by 2 bases and the J gene end by 4 bases; junction bases not matched to a gene: 6. CDR3 DNA sequence: TGCGCCAGCAGCTTTGGGAGGGGCGATTACGAGCAGTACTTC. Translated, it gives CASSFGRGDYEQYF.

This clonotype was counted a few times. This chain joins TRBV30 and TRBJ2-7; D perhaps matches TRBD1 (7 bases). The length of the CDR3 is 12 residues. Trimming pared 5 bases from V and 6 bases from J, leaving 14 bases between. Germline values: CDR1 GTSNPN, CDR2 SVGIG (reference sequence). DNA for the CDR3: TGTGCCTGGGAGGCAGGGGGACTCGAGCAGTACTTC. This gives the protein CAWEAGGLEQYF.

The gene calls are TRBV7-2 and TRBJ1-2; no firm D call. The germline V gene encodes CDR1 SGHTA and CDR2 FQGNSA. The CDR3 extends over 15 amino acids. V lost 2 bases, J lost 6 bases, and 16 bases lay in between. The chain's CDR3 is CASSLQRRLQNGYTF. The DNA for the CDR3 is TGTGCCAGCAGCTTACAGAGGAGGCTCCAGAATGGCTACACCTTC.

This sequence joins TRBV4-2 and TRBJ2-7; 7 bases are a match to TRBD2. The CDR3 covers 16 residues. CDR1 LGHNA and CDR2 YNFKEQ come from the germline V gene. Losses at the gene ends were 0 bases for V and 4 bases for J; bases not matched to a gene: 9. The DNA of the CDR3 is TGTGCCAGCAGCCAAGATCTGAGCGGGATGAGGTACGAGCAGTACTTC. Translated: CASSQDLSGMRYEQYF.

There are many counts of this clonotype. This chain joins TRBV5-1 and TRBJ2-5; no firm D call. Deletions cut 0 bases from V and 2 bases from J, with 5 bases between. The CDR3 consists of 13 residues. Germline CDR1 is SGHRS and CDR2 is YFSETQ. In DNA, the CDR3 is TGCGCCAGCAGCTTGGAGACGCAAGAGACCCAGTACTTC. Translated, it gives CASSLETQETQYF.

V gene TRBV12-3 or TRBV12-4 combines with J gene TRBJ1-5; D is unresolved. The CDR3 totals 16 residues. The V and J ends lost 0 bases and 3 bases respectively, with 12 bases between them. CDR3 sequence (DNA): TGTGCCAGCAGTTTAGCCGGCAGGAGTTTCAATCAGCCCCAGCATTTT. This codes for CASSLAGRSFNQPQHF.

In this sample, this clonotype turned up a few times. This chain connects TRBV27 to TRBJ2-1, with D perhaps matching TRBD2 (6 bases). Per the germline V gene, CDR1 is MNHEY and CDR2 is SMNVEV (reference sequence). The CDR3 totals 12 residues. Trimming shortened V by 5 bases and J by 10 bases, and 12 bases separated the two germline ends. The CDR3 here is CASSIIRGEQFF. As DNA, the CDR3 is TGTGCCAGCAGTATTATCCGGGGGGAGCAGTTCTTC.

The table lists this clonotype with many counts. This rearrangement joins TRBV28 to TRBJ2-7; D possibly corresponds to TRBD1 (6 bases). Germline CDR1 reads MDHEN; CDR2 reads SYDVKM. The ends were cut back, 1 base at V and 12 bases at J, with 16 bases in the middle. The CDR3 is 13 residues long. This CDR3 reads CASSLFGQSIRYF. In nucleotides, the CDR3 is TGTGCCAGCAGTTTATTCGGACAGTCGATCCGGTACTTC.

J is TRBJ2-3 and V is TRBV10-3; possibly TRBD2 for D (5 bases). With 6 bases removed from V and 0 bases from J, the gap between germline ends came to 19 bases. The length of the CDR3 is 17 residues. Germline-derived CDR1 and CDR2 are ENHRY and SYGVKD. CDR3: CAISSPLRGSSTDTQYF. Written as DNA, the CDR3 is TGTGCCATCAGCTCACCCCTTCGCGGGTCTAGCACAGATACGCAGTATTTT.

Ten or more counts support this clonotype. J is TRBJ2-7 and V is TRBV5-1; D is possibly TRBD1 (6 bases). This CDR3 is built from 15 residues. V lost 4 bases, J lost 0 bases, and 14 bases lay in between. Germline-derived CDR1 and CDR2 are SGHRS and YFSETQ. The CDR3 is CASSQGHRSSYEQYF. CDR3 coding DNA: TGCGCCAGCAGCCAGGGACACCGTAGCTCCTACGAGCAGTACTTC. Using reference TRBV5-1 and TRBJ2-7 for the parts outside the CDR3, the full variable domain is KAGVTQTPRYLIKTRGQQVTLSCSPISGHRSVSWYQQTPGQGLQFLFEYFSETQRNKGNFPGRFSGRQFSNSRSEMNVSTLELGDSALYLCASSQGHRSSYEQYFGPGTRLTVT.